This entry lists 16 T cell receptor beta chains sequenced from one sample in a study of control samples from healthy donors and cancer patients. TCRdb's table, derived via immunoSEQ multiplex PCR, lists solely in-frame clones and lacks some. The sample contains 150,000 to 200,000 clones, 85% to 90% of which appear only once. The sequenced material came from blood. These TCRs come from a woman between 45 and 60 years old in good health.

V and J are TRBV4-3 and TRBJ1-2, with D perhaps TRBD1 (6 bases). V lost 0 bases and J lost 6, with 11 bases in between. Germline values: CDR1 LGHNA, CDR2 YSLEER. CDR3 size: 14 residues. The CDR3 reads CASSQEWGGHGYTF. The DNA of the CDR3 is TGCGCCAGCAGCCAAGAATGGGGGGGCCATGGCTACACCTTC.

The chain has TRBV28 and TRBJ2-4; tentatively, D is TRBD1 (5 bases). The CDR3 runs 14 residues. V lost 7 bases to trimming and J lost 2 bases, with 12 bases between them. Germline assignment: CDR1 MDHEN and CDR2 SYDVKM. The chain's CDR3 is CASNKDSPKNIQYF. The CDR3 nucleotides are TGTGCCAGCAATAAAGACAGTCCCAAAAACATTCAGTACTTC.

The CDR3 region has the DNA TGTGCCAGCAGCCAAGGTCGAGCCCCGATCAGCCCCCAGCATTTT. Its protein product is CASSQGRAPISPQHF. This chain uses TRBV7-2 with TRBJ1-5, with D unresolved. The CDR3 is made up of 15 amino acids. Per germline, CDR1 SGHTA and CDR2 FQGNSA. Trimming cost V 5 bases and J 10 bases, with 21 bases left between them.

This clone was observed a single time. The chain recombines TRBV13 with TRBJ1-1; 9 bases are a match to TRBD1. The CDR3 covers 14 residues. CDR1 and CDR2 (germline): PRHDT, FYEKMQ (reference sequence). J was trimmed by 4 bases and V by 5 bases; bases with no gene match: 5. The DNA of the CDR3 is TGTGCCAGCAGCCACAGGGGGCCAGGCACTGAAGCTTTCTTT. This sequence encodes CASSHRGPGTEAFF. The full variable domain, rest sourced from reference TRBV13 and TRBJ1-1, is AAGVIQSPRHLIKEKRETATLKCYPIPRHDTVYWYQQGPGQDPQFLISFYEKMQSDKGSIPDRFSAQQFSDYHSELNMSSLELGDSALYFCASSHRGPGTEAFFGQGTRLTVV.

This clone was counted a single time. The CDR3, as DNA: TGCGCCAGCAGCTTGGCTCAGGGGGCTTACAATGAGCAGTTCTTC. It specifies CASSLAQGAYNEQFF. The V call is TRBV5-1, the J call TRBJ2-1; TRBD1 aligns across 8 bases. The trim removed 0 bases at V and 4 bases at J, leaving 3 bases unmatched. The CDR3 loop spans 15 amino acids. Germline CDR1 SGHRS, CDR2 YFSETQ.

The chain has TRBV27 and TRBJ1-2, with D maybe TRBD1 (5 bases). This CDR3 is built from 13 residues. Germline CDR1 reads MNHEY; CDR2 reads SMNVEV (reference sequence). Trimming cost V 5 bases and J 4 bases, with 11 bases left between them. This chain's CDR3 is CASSRGEGYGYTF. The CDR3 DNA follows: TGTGCCAGCAGTCGAGGGGAAGGCTATGGCTACACCTTC.

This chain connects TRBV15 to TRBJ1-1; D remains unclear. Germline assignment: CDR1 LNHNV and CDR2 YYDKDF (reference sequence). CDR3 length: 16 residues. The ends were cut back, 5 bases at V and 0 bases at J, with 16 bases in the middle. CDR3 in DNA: TGTGCCACCAGCCCCGCTTCGAGGACTTTGAACACTGAAGCTTTCTTT. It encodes CATSPASRTLNTEAFF.

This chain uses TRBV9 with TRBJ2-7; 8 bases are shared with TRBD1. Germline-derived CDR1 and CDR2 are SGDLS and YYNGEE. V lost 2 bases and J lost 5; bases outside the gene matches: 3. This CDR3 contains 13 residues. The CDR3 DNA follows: TGTGCCAGCAGCGTTCAGGGGGCCGACGAGCAGTACTTC. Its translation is CASSVQGADEQYF.

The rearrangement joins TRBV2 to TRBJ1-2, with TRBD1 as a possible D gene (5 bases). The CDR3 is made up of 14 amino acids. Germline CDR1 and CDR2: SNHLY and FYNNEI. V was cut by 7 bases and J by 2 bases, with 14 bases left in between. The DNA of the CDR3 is TGTGCCAGCAACCCAGGGTTTGTAAACTATGGCTACACCTTC. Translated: CASNPGFVNYGYTF. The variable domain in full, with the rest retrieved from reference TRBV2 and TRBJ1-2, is EPEVTQTPSHQVTQMGQEVILRCVPISNHLYFYWYRQILGQKVEFLVSFYNNEISEKSEIFDDQFSVERPDGSNFTLKIRSTKLEDSAMYFCASNPGFVNYGYTFGSGTRLTVV.

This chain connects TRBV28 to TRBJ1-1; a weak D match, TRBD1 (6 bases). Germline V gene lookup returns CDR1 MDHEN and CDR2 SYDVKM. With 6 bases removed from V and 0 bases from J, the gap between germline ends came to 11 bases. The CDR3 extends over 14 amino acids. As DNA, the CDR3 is TGTGCCAGCAGCCTGACAGGAGTGAACACTGAAGCTTTCTTT. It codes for CASSLTGVNTEAFF.

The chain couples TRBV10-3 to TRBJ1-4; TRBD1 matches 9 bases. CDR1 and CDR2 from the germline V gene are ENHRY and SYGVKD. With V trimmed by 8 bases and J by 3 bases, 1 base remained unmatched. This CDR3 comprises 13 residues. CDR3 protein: CAIGQGPNEKLFF. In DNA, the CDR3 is TGTGCCATCGGACAGGGGCCTAATGAAAAACTGTTTTTT.

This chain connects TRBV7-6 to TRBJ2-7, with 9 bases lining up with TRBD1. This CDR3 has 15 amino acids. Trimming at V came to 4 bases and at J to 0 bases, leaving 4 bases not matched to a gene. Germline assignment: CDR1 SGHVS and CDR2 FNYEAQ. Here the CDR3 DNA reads TGTGCCAGCAGCTATGGGACAGGGACCTCCTACGAGCAGTACTTC. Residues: CASSYGTGTSYEQYF.

For the CDR3, the DNA is TGTGCCAGCAGCCAAGTGTTCGGGAGGGCCCAAGATACGCAGTATTTT. This gives the protein CASSQVFGRAQDTQYF. The chain joins TRBV4-2 to TRBJ2-3; 8 nucleotides line up with TRBD2. Germline V gives CDR1 LGHNA, CDR2 YNFKEQ. V shed 1 base, J shed 5 bases, and the junction held 8 bases outside the gene matches. The CDR3 is 16 amino acids.

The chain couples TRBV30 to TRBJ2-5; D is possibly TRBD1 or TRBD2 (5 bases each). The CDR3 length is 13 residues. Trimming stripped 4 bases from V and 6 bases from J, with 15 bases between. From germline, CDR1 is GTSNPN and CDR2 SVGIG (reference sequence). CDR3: CAWIEGVAKTQYF. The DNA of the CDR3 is TGTGCCTGGATCGAAGGGGTAGCGAAGACCCAGTACTTC.

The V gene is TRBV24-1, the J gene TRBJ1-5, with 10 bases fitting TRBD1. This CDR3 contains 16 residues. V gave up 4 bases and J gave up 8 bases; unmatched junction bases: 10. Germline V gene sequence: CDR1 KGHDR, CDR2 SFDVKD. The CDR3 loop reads CATSETGTGALEPQHF. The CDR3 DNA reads TGTGCCACCAGTGAAACCGGGACAGGGGCGTTGGAGCCCCAGCATTTT.

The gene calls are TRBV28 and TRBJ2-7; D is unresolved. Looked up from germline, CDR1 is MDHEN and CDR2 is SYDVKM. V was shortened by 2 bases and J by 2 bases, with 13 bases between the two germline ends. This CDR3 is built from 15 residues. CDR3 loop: CASSLTAATPYEQYF. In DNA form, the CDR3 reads TGTGCCAGCAGTTTAACGGCAGCGACTCCCTACGAGCAGTACTTC.